Listed here are 25 T cell receptor beta chains from one sample, sequenced in a study of a mutant IDH1 vaccine in newly diagnosed glioma. Generated by immunoSEQ multiplex PCR, the TCRdb table keeps only in-frame clones and is missing some. The sample consists of about 54,000 clones, about 85% of them appearing once. As to time point: week 35, safety follow-up. In every dose of vaccine, 300 ug of mutant IDH1 20-mer peptide was given alongside topical imiquimod. These receptors have no identified antigens. Sequencing used PBMCs, obtained from a glioma patient whose treatment included an IDH1 peptide vaccine. These receptors all stem from a young woman with glioma.

This chain joins TRBV5-1 and TRBJ1-5; D call uncertain. V shed 0 bases and J shed 0 bases, with 7 bases lying between them. The CDR3 consists of 15 residues. Germline CDR1 and CDR2: SGHRS and YFSETQ. The CDR3 bases are TGCGCCAGCAGCTTGGACGGGTATAGCAATCAGCCCCAGCATTTT. Protein sequence: CASSLDGYSNQPQHF.

A few counts support this clone. J is TRBJ1-5 and V is TRBV19; D is unresolved. Per germline, CDR1 LNHDA and CDR2 SQIVND (reference sequence). The CDR3 runs 12 residues. Between the trimmed V and J ends, which lost 7 bases and 5 bases, there was a span of 9 bases. CDR3 nucleotide sequence: TGTGCCAGTAATGTGGCCGATCAGCCCCAGCATTTT. Encoded protein: CASNVADQPQHF. Based on the CDR3 plus reference TRBV19 and TRBJ1-5, the full variable domain is DGGITQSPKYLFRKEGQNVTLSCEQNLNHDAMYWYRQDPGQGLRLIYYSQIVNDFQKGDIAEGYSVSREKKESFPLTVTSAQKNPTAFYLCASNVADQPQHFGDGTRLSIL.

The CDR3 coding sequence is TGTGCCAGCAGTCCCCGGACAGGGCCCCACGAGCAGTACTTC. This sequence encodes CASSPRTGPHEQYF. The rearrangement links TRBV6-5 to TRBJ2-7; 8 bases fit TRBD1. J was trimmed by 5 bases and V by 5 bases; bases with no gene match: 8. The CDR3 is 14 residues long. Germline V gene data show CDR1 as MNHEY and CDR2 as SVGAGI.

The CDR3: CSVDWRLGGYTF. CDR3 coding DNA: TGCAGCGTTGATTGGCGCCTAGGTGGCTACACCTTC. The chain employs TRBV29-1 and TRBJ1-2; no clear D gene. The CDR3 is 12 residues long. V was cut by 3 bases and J by 7 bases, with 12 bases left in between. Germline V CDR1 and CDR2: SQVTM, ANQGSEA. The full variable domain, in which reference TRBV29-1 and TRBJ1-2 provide the parts outside the CDR3, is SAVISQKPSRDICQRGTSLTIQCQVDSQVTMMFWYRQQPGQSLTLIATANQGSEATYESGFVIDKFPISRPNLTFSTLTVSNMSPEDSSIYLCSVDWRLGGYTFGSGTRLTVV.

This sequence joins TRBV19 and TRBJ2-1; 8 nucleotides line up with TRBD1. Germline loops: CDR1 LNHDA, CDR2 SQIVND (reference sequence). The J segment lost 4 bases and the V segment lost 5 bases, leaving 10 bases of the junction unmatched. CDR3 length: 16 amino acids. The CDR3 region has the DNA TGTGCCAGTAGTCCCTTTCAGGGGGCGGGATACAATGAGCAGTTCTTC. Its translation is CASSPFQGAGYNEQFF.

This clone was seen once. This chain uses TRBV4-1 with TRBJ2-5; D call uncertain. The CDR3 loop spans 14 amino acids. In germline, CDR1 is MGHRA, CDR2 YSYEKL. Trimming took 4 bases from V and 6 from J, leaving 15 bases between them. The CDR3 DNA follows: TGCGCCAGCAGCCCTCCCTTGGGCGATAAGACCCAGTACTTC. This codes for CASSPPLGDKTQYF.

The chain links TRBV10-3 to TRBJ2-5; the D gene is possibly TRBD2 (5 bases). The germline gives CDR1 ENHRY, CDR2 SYGVKD. Trimming took off 6 bases at V and 7 bases at J, with 18 bases between the two ends. CDR3 length: 14 amino acids. The CDR3 here is CAISALSGSGTQYF. CDR3 sequence (DNA): TGTGCCATCAGCGCTCTATCGGGGTCCGGGACCCAGTACTTC.

This rearrangement joins TRBV15 to TRBJ2-2; D not resolved. The CDR3 contains 12 residues. V lost 4 bases and J lost 7, with 7 bases in between. Germline V gene lookup returns CDR1 LNHNV and CDR2 YYDKDF (reference sequence). The CDR3 coding sequence is TGTGCCACCAGCACCCCTCTCGGGGAGCTGTTTTTT. Translated: CATSTPLGELFF.

CDR3 coding DNA: TGTGCCAGTAGTAGCGGTGGGCTAGCGGAGGGGGAAAACACCGGGGAGCTGTTTTTT. Its protein product is CASSSGGLAEGENTGELFF. This rearrangement joins TRBV19 to TRBJ2-2, with a tentative D call TRBD2 (7 bases). Germline V gene lookup returns CDR1 LNHDA and CDR2 SQIVND (reference sequence). This CDR3 comprises 19 residues. The V end lost 4 bases, the J end lost 2 bases, and 23 bases lay between the germline ends.

The CDR3 region is CASARASNQPQHF. DNA of the CDR3: TGTGCCAGCGCGCGGGCTAGCAATCAGCCCCAGCATTTT. V gene TRBV27 combines with J gene TRBJ1-5; the D is unclear. This CDR3 is 13 amino acids long. Trimming cost V 8 bases and J 0 bases, with 8 bases left between them. Germline V gene data show CDR1 as MNHEY and CDR2 as SMNVEV (reference sequence).

This sequence joins TRBV7-2 and TRBJ1-2, with 7 positions matching TRBD1. The germline V gene has CDR1 SGHTA and CDR2 FQGNSA. The V segment lost 9 bases and the J segment 8 bases; nucleotides outside the gene matches: 6. CDR3 length equals 11 residues. CDR3 sequence (DNA): TGTGCCAGACAGGGGAGGGACGGCTACACCTTC. Translated, it gives CARQGRDGYTF.

The rearrangement uses TRBV6-1 and TRBJ1-2, with 7 bases fitting TRBD1. V lost 6 bases to trimming and J lost 9 bases; unmatched junction nucleotides: 16. This CDR3 is built from 15 residues. In germline, CDR1 is MNHNS, CDR2 SASEGT. CDR3 loop: CASRTPQGFEGSYTF. CDR3 sequence (DNA): TGTGCCAGCAGAACCCCACAGGGGTTCGAGGGGAGCTACACCTTC.

This chain links TRBV18 with TRBJ2-7, with no clear D. Germline V lookup: CDR1 KGHSH, CDR2 LQKENI. The V end lost 4 bases, the J end lost 0 bases, and 7 bases lay between the germline ends. The CDR3 is 13 residues long. CDR3 loop: CASSHGSSYEQYF. CDR3 in DNA: TGTGCCAGCTCACACGGAAGCTCCTACGAGCAGTACTTC. Filled out from reference TRBV18 and TRBJ2-7, the complete variable domain reads NAGVMQNPRHLVRRRGQEARLRCSPMKGHSHVYWYRQLPEEGLKFMVYLQKENIIDESGMPKERFSAEFPKEGPSILRIQQVVRGDSAAYFCASSHGSSYEQYFGPGTRLTVT.

J is TRBJ2-1 and V is TRBV29-1; TRBD2 is a possible D gene (6 bases). Per germline, CDR1 SQVTM and CDR2 ANQGSEA. V was trimmed by 2 bases and J by 8 bases, leaving 19 bases between them. The CDR3 sequence is 15 residues long. CDR3 residues: CSVEYFGSQVDEQFF. The CDR3 bases are TGCAGCGTTGAATATTTCGGGAGTCAGGTGGATGAGCAGTTCTTC.

The rearrangement joins TRBV27 to TRBJ1-1; 8 bases fit TRBD1. The CDR3 is 14 amino acids. Germline CDR1 is MNHEY and CDR2 is SMNVEV (reference sequence). Trimming took 5 bases from V and 4 from J; bases not matched to a gene: 6. CDR3 loop: CASSLDRGVTEAFF. The CDR3 DNA sequence: TGTGCCAGCAGTCTCGACAGGGGTGTCACTGAAGCTTTCTTT.

The chain combines TRBV27 with TRBJ1-6, with D tentatively TRBD1 (6 bases). The CDR3 loop spans 13 amino acids. The germline V gene encodes CDR1 MNHEY and CDR2 SMNVEV (reference sequence). Trimming stripped 6 bases from V and 12 bases from J, with 15 bases between. CDR3 nucleotides: TGTGCCAGCAGAAGTGCAGGGGAAAGACCCCTCCACTTT. This encodes CASRSAGERPLHF.

J is TRBJ2-4 and V is TRBV4-1; 7 bases match TRBD2. Germline CDR1 is MGHRA and CDR2 is YSYEKL. The ends lost 6 bases at V and 7 bases at J; junction bases unmatched: 15. This CDR3 is 16 amino acids long. As DNA, the CDR3 is TGCGCCAGCAGTGGACTAGTCAAAAAGGGTCGGAACATTCAGTACTTC. This gives the protein CASSGLVKKGRNIQYF.

The chain has TRBV9 and TRBJ2-2, with D unclear. The CDR3 has 16 residues. The germline V gene encodes CDR1 SGDLS and CDR2 YYNGEE. V gave up 6 bases and J gave up 0 bases, with 15 bases separating them. In DNA form, the CDR3 reads TGTGCCAGCATCGAAGGGTTTTCGGCGAACACCGGGGAGCTGTTTTTT. Protein: CASIEGFSANTGELFF.

The V gene is TRBV6-4, the J gene TRBJ2-1; 9 bases fit TRBD2. The CDR3 is made up of 15 amino acids. Germline V lookup: CDR1 MRHNA, CDR2 SNTAGT. V lost 5 bases to trimming and J lost 7 bases; unmatched junction nucleotides: 9. Written as DNA, the CDR3 is TGTGCCAGCAGTTCTTTGGCGGGAGGGAAGAATGAGCAGTTCTTC. Translated: CASSSLAGGKNEQFF.

The V call is TRBV27, the J call TRBJ1-2; 8 bases align to TRBD1. The CDR3 has 16 residues. Germline values: CDR1 MNHEY, CDR2 SMNVEV (reference sequence). After removal of 6 bases from V and 7 bases from J, the junction contained 16 bases not matched to a gene. The CDR3 protein is CASREVPGQVSSGYTF. CDR3 bases: TGTGCCAGCAGGGAAGTCCCGGGACAGGTCTCGAGTGGCTACACCTTC.

The rearrangement links TRBV5-1 to TRBJ2-3; D ambiguous. The CDR3 sequence is 16 residues long. With 4 bases removed from V and 0 bases from J, the gap between germline ends came to 15 bases. Germline CDR1 and CDR2: SGHRS and YFSETQ. CDR3 protein: CASSPTGGPSTDTQYF. CDR3 nucleotide sequence: TGCGCCAGCAGCCCCACTGGTGGGCCGAGCACAGATACGCAGTATTTT.

V and J are TRBV6-5 and TRBJ1-2; D is uncertain. The CDR3 runs to 16 residues. Trimming took off 2 bases at V and 7 bases at J, with 20 bases between the two ends. The germline CDR1 and CDR2 sequences are MNHEY and SVGAGI. The CDR3 sequence: CASSYRWAQTEGGYTF. CDR3 nucleotide sequence: TGTGCCAGCAGTTACCGGTGGGCCCAAACCGAGGGTGGCTACACCTTC.

The V call is TRBV5-8, the J call TRBJ1-1; D gene ambiguous. Trimming stripped 4 bases from V and 3 bases from J, with 19 bases between. Germline loops: CDR1 SGHTS, CDR2 YDEGEE. This CDR3 spans 16 amino acids. Written as DNA, the CDR3 is TGTGCCAGCAGCCACCACGGGAGGCCTGGGGACACTGAAGCTTTCTTT. As protein: CASSHHGRPGDTEAFF.

This clone was seen a handful of times. V and J are TRBV4-1 and TRBJ1-1; 8 positions agree with TRBD1. This CDR3 is built from 15 residues. J lost 0 bases, V lost 2 bases, and 2 bases had no gene match. Germline V CDR1 and CDR2: MGHRA, YSYEKL. The CDR3: CASSQRTGMNTEAFF. The CDR3 DNA reads TGCGCCAGCAGCCAAAGGACAGGGATGAACACTGAAGCTTTCTTT.

The chain combines TRBV11-2 with TRBJ1-1; D possibly corresponds to TRBD1 (5 bases). V was clipped by 6 bases and J by 0 bases, with 8 bases between them. There are 13 residues in the CDR3. The germline CDR1 and CDR2 sequences are SGHAT and FQNNGV. CDR3 sequence (DNA): TGTGCCAGCAGTCCCAGGGTGAACACTGAAGCTTTCTTT. The encoded protein is CASSPRVNTEAFF. The full variable domain, its missing parts supplied by reference TRBV11-2 and TRBJ1-1, is EAGVAQSPRYKIIEKRQSVAFWCNPISGHATLYWYQQILGQGPKLLIQFQNNGVVDDSQLPKDRFSAERLKGVDSTLKIQPAKLEDSAVYLCASSPRVNTEAFFGQGTRLTVV.